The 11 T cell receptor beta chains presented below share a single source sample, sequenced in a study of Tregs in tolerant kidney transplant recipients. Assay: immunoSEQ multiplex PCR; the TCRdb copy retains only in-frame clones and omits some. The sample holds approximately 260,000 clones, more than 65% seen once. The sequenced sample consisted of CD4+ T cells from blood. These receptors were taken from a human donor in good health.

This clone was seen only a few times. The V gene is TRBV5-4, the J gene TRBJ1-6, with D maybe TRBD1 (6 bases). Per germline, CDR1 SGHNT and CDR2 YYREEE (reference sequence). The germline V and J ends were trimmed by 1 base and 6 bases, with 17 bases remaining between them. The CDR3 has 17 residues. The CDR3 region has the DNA TGTGCCAGCAGCTTGAGGGCAGGGGCCTTTACTAATTCACCCCTCCACTTT. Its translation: CASSLRAGAFTNSPLHF.

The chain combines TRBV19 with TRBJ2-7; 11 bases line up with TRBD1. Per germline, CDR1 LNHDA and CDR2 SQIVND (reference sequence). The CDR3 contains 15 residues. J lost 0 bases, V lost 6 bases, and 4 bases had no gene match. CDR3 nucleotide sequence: TGTGCCAGTAGCCGCGGGACAGGGGGCTCCTACGAGCAGTACTTC. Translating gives CASSRGTGGSYEQYF.

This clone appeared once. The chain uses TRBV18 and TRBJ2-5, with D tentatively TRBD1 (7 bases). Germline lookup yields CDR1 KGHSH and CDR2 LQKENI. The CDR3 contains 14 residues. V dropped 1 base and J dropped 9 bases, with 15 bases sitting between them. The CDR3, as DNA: TGTGCCAGCTCACCACAGACAGGGCCGGGGGCCCAGTACTTC. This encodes CASSPQTGPGAQYF.

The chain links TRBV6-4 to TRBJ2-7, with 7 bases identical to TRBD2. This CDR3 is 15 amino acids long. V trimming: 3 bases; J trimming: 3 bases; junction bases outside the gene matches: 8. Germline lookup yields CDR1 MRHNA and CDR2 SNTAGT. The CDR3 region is CASSDLRESSYEQYF. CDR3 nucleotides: TGTGCCAGCAGTGATTTGCGGGAGAGTAGCTACGAGCAGTACTTC.

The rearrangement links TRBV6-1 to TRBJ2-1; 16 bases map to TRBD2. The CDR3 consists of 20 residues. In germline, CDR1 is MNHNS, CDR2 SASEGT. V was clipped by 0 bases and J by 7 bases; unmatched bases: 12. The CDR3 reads CASSEAPGLAGGAGFNEQFF. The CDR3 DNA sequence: TGTGCCAGCAGTGAAGCGCCGGGACTAGCGGGAGGGGCGGGTTTTAATGAGCAGTTCTTC.

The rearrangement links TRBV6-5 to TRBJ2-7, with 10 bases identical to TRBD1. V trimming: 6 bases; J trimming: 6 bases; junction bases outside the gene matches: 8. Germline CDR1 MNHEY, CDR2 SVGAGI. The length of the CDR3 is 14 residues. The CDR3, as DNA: TGTGCCAGCAGAGATGCCGGGACAGGGGTCGAGCAGTACTTC. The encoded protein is CASRDAGTGVEQYF.

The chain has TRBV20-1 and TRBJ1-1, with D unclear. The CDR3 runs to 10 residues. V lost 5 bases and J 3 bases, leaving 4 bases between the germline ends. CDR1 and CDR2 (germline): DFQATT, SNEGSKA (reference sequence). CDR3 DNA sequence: TGCAGTGCTTATTACACTGAAGCTTTCTTT. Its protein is CSAYYTEAFF.

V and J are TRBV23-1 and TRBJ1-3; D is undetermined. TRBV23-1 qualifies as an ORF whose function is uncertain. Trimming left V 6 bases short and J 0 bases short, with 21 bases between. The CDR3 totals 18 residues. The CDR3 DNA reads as TGCGCCAGCAGGACCCGCGCCCCCCGACATATCTCTGGAAACACCATATATTTT. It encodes CASRTRAPRHISGNTIYF.

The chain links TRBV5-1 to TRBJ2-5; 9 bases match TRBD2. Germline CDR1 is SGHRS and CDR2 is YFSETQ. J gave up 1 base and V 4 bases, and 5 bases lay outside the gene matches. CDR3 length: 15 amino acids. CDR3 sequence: CASSLLTSGQETQYF. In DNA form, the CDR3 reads TGCGCCAGCAGCCTACTGACTAGCGGCCAAGAGACCCAGTACTTC.

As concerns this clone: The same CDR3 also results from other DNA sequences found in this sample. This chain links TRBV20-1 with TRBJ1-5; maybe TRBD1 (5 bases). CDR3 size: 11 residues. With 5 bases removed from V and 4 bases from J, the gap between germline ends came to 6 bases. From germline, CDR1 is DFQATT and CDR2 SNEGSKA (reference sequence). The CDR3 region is CSAAGNQPQHF. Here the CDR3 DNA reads TGCAGTGCTGCAGGGAATCAGCCCCAGCATTTT.

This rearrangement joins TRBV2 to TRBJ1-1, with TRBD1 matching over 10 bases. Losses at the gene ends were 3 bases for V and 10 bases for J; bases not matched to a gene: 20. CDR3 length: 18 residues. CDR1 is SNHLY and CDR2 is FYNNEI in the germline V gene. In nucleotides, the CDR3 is TGTGCCAGCAGTGACCTGGGTCGAGGGACAGGGGCCTTTGGAGGAGCTTTCTTT. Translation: CASSDLGRGTGAFGGAFF.